What follows are 8 T cell receptor beta chains derived from one specimen sequenced in a study of shared clonotypes between healthy human individuals. Measured with immunoSEQ multiplex PCR; TCRdb has only the in-frame clones, and not every one. The data hold around 560,000 clones, with around 96% observed a single time. Naive CD8 cells lacked CD45RO and underwent positive selection for CCR7, leaving out terminally differentiated effector memory CD45RA+ cells. Sequencing input: naive CD8+ T cells sorted from blood. These TCRs come from a woman younger than 45 in good health.

CDR3 coding DNA: TGTGCCATCAGTGAGTCTTTCACTGAAGCTTTCTTT. It translates to CAISESFTEAFF. The V call is TRBV10-3, the J call TRBJ1-1; no definite D call. V shed 0 bases and J shed 4 bases, with 3 bases lying between them. This CDR3 has 12 residues. Germline V gene data show CDR1 as ENHRY and CDR2 as SYGVKD.

The rearrangement joins TRBV6-1 to TRBJ2-5; D is uncertain. Germline CDR1 is MNHNS and CDR2 is SASEGT. The CDR3 has 14 amino acids. V was shortened by 5 bases and J by 4 bases, with 14 bases between the two germline ends. The CDR3 DNA is TGTGCCAGCAGTTTGCCATTTTCCGGAGAGACCCAGTACTTC. Translated, it gives CASSLPFSGETQYF.

The genes are TRBV27 and TRBJ2-2; D call uncertain. The CDR3 has 17 residues. The germline V and J ends were trimmed by 5 bases and 0 bases, with 16 bases remaining between them. Germline CDR1 MNHEY, CDR2 SMNVEV (reference sequence). CDR3 DNA: TGTGCCAGCAGTCCTATTGGGTACAGAACGAACACCGGGGAGCTGTTTTTT. Translated, it gives CASSPIGYRTNTGELFF.

This rearrangement joins TRBV30 to TRBJ1-1; 10 bases agree with TRBD1. CDR1 GTSNPN and CDR2 SVGIG come from the germline V gene (reference sequence). The ends lost 0 bases at V and 4 bases at J; junction bases unmatched: 5. This CDR3 contains 15 residues. The DNA for the CDR3 is TGTGCCTGGAGTGTTGGACAGGGGGAACGCACTGAAGCTTTCTTT. This encodes CAWSVGQGERTEAFF. The entire variable domain, with the rest obtained from reference TRBV30 and TRBJ1-1, is as follows: SQTIHQWPATLVQPVGSPLSLECTVEGTSNPNLYWYRQAAGRGLQLLFYSVGIGQISSEVPQNLSASRPQDRQFILSSKKLLLSDSGFYLCAWSVGQGERTEAFFGQGTRLTVV.

The chain recombines TRBV5-1 with TRBJ2-5, with D hard to call. Germline V gene sequence: CDR1 SGHRS, CDR2 YFSETQ. V gave up 2 bases and J gave up 3 bases, with 8 bases separating them. The CDR3 length is 13 residues. For the CDR3, the DNA is TGCGCCAGCAGCTTTTCAAGGGAAGAGACCCAGTACTTC. Encoded protein: CASSFSREETQYF.

The gene calls are TRBV28 and TRBJ2-7; 7 bases are shared with TRBD2. Per germline, CDR1 MDHEN and CDR2 SYDVKM. The CDR3 has 15 amino acids. The V segment lost 7 bases and the J segment 7 bases; nucleotides outside the gene matches: 16. CDR3 coding DNA: TGTGCCAGCATCCCCTCCCCCTCAGGACTAGAAGAGCAGTACTTC. It specifies CASIPSPSGLEEQYF.

The genes are TRBV2 and TRBJ2-2, with TRBD2 identical over 7 bases. The CDR3 is 12 amino acids. Unmatched junction bases numbered 6, after V lost 8 bases and J lost 9 bases. The germline gives CDR1 SNHLY, CDR2 FYNNEI. CDR3 nucleotides: TGTGCCAGCGGGGGGGGTACCCGGGAGCTGTTTTTT. This encodes CASGGGTRELFF. Variable domain in full (rest from reference TRBV2 and TRBJ2-2): EPEVTQTPSHQVTQMGQEVILRCVPISNHLYFYWYRQILGQKVEFLVSFYNNEISEKSEIFDDQFSVERPDGSNFTLKIRSTKLEDSAMYFCASGGGTRELFFGEGSRLTVL.

This clone was observed once. The chain has TRBV27 and TRBJ2-7; D is ambiguous. V lost 3 bases and J lost 5, with 11 bases in between. The CDR3 sequence is 13 residues long. Germline lookup yields CDR1 MNHEY and CDR2 SMNVEV (reference sequence). Written as DNA, the CDR3 is TGTGCCAGCAGTTTGGGCAGTCTCCACGAGCAGTACTTC. Translated, it gives CASSLGSLHEQYF.